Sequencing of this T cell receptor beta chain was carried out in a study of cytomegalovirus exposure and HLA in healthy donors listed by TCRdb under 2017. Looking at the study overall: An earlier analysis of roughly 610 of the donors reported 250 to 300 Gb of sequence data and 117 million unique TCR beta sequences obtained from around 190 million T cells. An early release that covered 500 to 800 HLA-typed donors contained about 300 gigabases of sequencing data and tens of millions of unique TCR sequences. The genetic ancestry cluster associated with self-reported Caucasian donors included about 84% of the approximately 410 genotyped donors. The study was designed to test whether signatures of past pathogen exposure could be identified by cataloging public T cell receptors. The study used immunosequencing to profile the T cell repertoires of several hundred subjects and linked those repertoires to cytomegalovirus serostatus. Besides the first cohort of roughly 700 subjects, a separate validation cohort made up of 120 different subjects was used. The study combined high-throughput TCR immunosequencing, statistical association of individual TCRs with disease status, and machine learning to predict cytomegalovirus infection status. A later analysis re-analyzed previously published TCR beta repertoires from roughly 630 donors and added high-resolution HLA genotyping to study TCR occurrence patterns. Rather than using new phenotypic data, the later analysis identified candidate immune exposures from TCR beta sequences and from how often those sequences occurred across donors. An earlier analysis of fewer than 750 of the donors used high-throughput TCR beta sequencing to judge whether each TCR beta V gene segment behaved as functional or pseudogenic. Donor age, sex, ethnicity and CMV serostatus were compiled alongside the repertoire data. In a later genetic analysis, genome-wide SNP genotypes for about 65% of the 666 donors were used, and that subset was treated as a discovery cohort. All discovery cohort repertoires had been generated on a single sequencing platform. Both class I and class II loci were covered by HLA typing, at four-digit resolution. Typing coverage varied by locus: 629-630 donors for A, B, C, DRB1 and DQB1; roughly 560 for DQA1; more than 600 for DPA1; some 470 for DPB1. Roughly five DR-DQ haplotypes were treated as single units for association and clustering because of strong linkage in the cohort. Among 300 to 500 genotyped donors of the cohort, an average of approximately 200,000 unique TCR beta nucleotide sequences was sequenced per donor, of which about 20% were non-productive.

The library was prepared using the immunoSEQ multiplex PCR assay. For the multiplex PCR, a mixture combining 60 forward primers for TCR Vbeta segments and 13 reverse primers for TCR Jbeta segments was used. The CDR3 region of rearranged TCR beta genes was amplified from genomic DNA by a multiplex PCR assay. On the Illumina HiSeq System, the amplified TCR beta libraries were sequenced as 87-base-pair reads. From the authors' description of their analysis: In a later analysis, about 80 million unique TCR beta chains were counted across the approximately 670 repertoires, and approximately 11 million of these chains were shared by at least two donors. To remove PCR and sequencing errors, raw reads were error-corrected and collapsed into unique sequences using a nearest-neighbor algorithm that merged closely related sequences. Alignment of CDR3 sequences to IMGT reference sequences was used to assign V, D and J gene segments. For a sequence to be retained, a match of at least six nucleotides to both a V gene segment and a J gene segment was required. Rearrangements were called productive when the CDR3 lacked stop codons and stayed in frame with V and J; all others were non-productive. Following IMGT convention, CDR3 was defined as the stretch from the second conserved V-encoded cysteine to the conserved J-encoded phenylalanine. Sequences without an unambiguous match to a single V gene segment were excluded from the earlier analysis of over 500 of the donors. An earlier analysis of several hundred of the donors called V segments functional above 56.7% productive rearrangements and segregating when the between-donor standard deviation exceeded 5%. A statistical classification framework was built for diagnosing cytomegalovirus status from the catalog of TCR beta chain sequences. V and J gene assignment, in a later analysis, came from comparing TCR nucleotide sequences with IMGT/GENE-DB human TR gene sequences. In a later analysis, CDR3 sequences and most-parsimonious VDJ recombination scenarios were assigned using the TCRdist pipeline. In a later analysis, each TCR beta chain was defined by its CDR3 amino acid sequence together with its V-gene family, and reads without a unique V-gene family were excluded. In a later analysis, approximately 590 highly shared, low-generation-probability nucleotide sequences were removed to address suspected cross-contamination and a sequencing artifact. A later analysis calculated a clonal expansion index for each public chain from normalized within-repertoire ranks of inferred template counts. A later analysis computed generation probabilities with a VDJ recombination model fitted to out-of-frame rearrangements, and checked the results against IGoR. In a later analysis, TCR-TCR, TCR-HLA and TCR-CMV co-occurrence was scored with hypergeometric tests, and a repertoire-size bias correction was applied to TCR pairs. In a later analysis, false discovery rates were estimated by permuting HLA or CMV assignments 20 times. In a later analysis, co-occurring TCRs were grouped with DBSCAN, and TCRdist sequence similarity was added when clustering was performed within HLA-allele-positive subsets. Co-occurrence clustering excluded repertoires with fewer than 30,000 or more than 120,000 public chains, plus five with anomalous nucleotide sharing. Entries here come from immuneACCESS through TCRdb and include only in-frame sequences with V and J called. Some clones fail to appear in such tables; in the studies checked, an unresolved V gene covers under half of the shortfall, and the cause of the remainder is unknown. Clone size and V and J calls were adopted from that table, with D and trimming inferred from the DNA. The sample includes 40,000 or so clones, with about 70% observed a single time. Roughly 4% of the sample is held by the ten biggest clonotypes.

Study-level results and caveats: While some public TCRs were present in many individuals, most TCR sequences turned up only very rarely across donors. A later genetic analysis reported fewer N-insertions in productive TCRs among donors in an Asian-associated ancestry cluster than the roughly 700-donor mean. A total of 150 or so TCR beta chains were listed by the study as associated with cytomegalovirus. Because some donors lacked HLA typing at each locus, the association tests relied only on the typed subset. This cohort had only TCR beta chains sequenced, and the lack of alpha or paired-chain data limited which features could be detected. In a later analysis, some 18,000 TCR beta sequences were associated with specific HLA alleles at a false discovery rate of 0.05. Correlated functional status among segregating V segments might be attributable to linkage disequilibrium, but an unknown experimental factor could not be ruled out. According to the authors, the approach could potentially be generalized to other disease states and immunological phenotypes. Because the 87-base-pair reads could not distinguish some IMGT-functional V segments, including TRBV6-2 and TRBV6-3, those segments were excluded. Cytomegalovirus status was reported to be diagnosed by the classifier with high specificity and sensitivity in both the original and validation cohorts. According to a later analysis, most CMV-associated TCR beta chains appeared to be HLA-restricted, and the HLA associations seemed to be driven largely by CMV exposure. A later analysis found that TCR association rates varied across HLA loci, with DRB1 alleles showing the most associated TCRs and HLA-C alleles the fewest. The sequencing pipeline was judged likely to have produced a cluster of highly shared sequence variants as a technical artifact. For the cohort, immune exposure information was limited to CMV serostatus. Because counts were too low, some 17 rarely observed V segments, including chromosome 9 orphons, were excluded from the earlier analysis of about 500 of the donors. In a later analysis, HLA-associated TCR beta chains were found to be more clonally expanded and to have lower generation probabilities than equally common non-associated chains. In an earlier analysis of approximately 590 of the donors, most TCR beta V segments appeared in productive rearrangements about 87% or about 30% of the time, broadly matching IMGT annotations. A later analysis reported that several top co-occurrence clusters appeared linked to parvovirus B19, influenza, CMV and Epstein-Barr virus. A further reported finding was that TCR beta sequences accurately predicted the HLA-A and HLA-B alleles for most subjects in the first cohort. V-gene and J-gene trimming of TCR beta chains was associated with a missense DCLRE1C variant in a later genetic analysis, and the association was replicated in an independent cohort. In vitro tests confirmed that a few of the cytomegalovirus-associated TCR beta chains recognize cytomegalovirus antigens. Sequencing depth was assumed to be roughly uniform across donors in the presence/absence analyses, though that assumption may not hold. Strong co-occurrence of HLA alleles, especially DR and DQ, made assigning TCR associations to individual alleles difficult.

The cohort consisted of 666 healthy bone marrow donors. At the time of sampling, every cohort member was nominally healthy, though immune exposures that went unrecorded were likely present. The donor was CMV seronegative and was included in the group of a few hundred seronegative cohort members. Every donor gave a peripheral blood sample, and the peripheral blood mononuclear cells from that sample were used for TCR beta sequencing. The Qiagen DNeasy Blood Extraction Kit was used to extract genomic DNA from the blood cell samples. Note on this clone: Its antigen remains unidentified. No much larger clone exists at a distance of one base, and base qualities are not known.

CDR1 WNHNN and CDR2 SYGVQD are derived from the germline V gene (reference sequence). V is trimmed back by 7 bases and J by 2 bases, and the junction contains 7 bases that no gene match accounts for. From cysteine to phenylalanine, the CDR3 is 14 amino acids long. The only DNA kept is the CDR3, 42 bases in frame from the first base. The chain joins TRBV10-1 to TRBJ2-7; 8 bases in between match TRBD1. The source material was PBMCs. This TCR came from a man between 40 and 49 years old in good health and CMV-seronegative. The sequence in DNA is TGCGCCAGCAAAGGACAGGGTTTACCCTACGAGCAGTACTTC. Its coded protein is CASKGQGLPYEQYF.